The 22 T cell receptor beta chains listed next were all sequenced from one sample in a study of blood T cells in healthy people across ages. Combining a sample-barcoded 5' primer with a J-beta primer mix, a second PCR ran for roughly 6 to 11 cycles. MiXCR, run by TCRdb on the 5' RACE reads, gives a single entry per CDR3 protein. The sample consists of 750,000 to 1,000,000 distinct CDR3 sequences, 25% to 30% of them appearing once. These data were also reused for a study on T cells of mothers and their children.

The sample was blood. These receptors originate from a woman aged 40 to 50 in good health.

This chain connects TRBV6-4 to TRBJ2-7, with D possibly matching TRBD2 (6 bases). CDR3 length: 15 amino acids. Looked up from germline, CDR1 is MRHNA and CDR2 is SNTAGT. V lost 4 bases and J 0 bases, leaving 13 bases between the germline ends. CDR3 sequence: CASSVEGRPSYEQYF. The CDR3, as DNA: TGTGCCAGCAGTGTGGAGGGCAGGCCCTCCTACGAGCAGTACTTC.

CDR3 nucleotide sequence: TGCAGCGTTGGGAATGACAGGAGGGTTAATGGCTACACCTTC. Translated, it gives CSVGNDRRVNGYTF. The chain employs TRBV29-1 and TRBJ1-2; TRBD1 is a possible D gene (6 bases). The V end lost 4 bases, the J end lost 6 bases, and 18 bases lay between the germline ends. This CDR3 has 14 residues. The germline gives CDR1 SQVTM, CDR2 ANQGSEA. The entire variable domain, with the rest obtained from reference TRBV29-1 and TRBJ1-2, is as follows: SAVISQKPSRDICQRGTSLTIQCQVDSQVTMMFWYRQQPGQSLTLIATANQGSEATYESGFVIDKFPISRPNLTFSTLTVSNMSPEDSSIYLCSVGNDRRVNGYTFGSGTRLTVV.

In this sample, this clonotype turned up many times. This chain joins TRBV7-9 and TRBJ2-7; the D gene is possibly TRBD2 (5 bases). V shed 10 bases and J shed 3 bases, with 13 bases lying between them. CDR1 and CDR2 from the germline V gene are SEHNR and FQNEAQ (reference sequence). The CDR3 extends over 12 amino acids. CDR3 in amino acids: CATGWDFYEQYF. CDR3 bases: TGTGCCACGGGGTGGGATTTCTACGAGCAGTACTTC.

In the case of this clonotype: One junction end disagrees with the germline gene, perhaps due to a read error. This chain joins TRBV7-8 and TRBJ1-5; TRBD1 is a possible D gene (5 bases). The germline V gene encodes CDR1 SGHVS and CDR2 FQNEAQ. CDR3 length: 16 residues. CDR3: CASSPYRFGGNQPQQF. The CDR3 DNA reads as TGTGCCAGCAGCCCGTACCGGTTCGGGGGTAACCAGCCCCAGCAATTT.

The chain carries TRBV19 and TRBJ1-5; tentatively, D is TRBD1 (6 bases). Trimming cost V 7 bases and J 6 bases, with 19 bases left between them. Germline V gene lookup returns CDR1 LNHDA and CDR2 SQIVND (reference sequence). The CDR3 contains 15 residues. CDR3: CASTRYPGDVQPQHF. CDR3 in DNA: TGTGCCAGTACCCGATACCCAGGGGACGTTCAGCCCCAGCATTTT.

This clonotype was counted at least ten times. The J gene is TRBJ2-6, the V gene TRBV9; 7 nucleotides line up with TRBD2. After removal of 4 bases from V and 2 bases from J, the junction contained 9 bases not matched to a gene. The CDR3 has 17 residues. CDR1 and CDR2 from the germline V gene are SGDLS and YYNGEE. The CDR3 loop is CASSLTGGLAGANVLTF. The CDR3 bases are TGTGCCAGCAGCCTAACCGGGGGGTTAGCTGGGGCCAACGTCCTGACTTTC.

The chain combines TRBV7-3 with TRBJ2-1; possibly TRBD2 for D (5 bases). The CDR3 length is 13 residues. V was shortened by 5 bases and J by 10 bases, with 15 bases between the two germline ends. CDR1 and CDR2 (germline): SGHTA, FQGTGA. The CDR3, as DNA: TGTGCCAGCAGCCCATGGGATTCGGGAGAGCAGTTCTTC. This encodes CASSPWDSGEQFF.

V usage is TRBV5-1 and J usage is TRBJ2-7, with D unresolved. Looked up from germline, CDR1 is SGHRS and CDR2 is YFSETQ. The CDR3 contains 16 residues. Trimming took 2 bases from V and 0 from J, leaving 15 bases between them. CDR3: CASSFFAGTSSYEQYF. Written as DNA, the CDR3 is TGCGCCAGCAGCTTTTTCGCCGGCACATCCTCCTACGAGCAGTACTTC.

This clonotype was seen more than once but under ten times. This sequence joins TRBV6-6 and TRBJ2-7; 8 nucleotides align to TRBD1. The CDR3 length is 15 residues. In germline, CDR1 is MNHNY, CDR2 SVGAGI (reference sequence). V shed 5 bases and J 3 bases; nucleotides not matched to a gene: 9. CDR3 DNA sequence: TGTGCCAGCAGTCCCGACAGGGGCAGGTTCTACGAGCAGTACTTC. This encodes CASSPDRGRFYEQYF.

At least ten counts were recorded for this clonotype. The chain joins TRBV9 to TRBJ2-3; no reliable D call. This CDR3 has 14 residues. Trimming cost V 0 bases and J 2 bases, with 7 bases left between them. Looked up from germline, CDR1 is SGDLS and CDR2 is YYNGEE. The CDR3 spells CASSVASNTDTQYF. The CDR3 coding sequence is TGTGCCAGCAGCGTAGCTTCCAACACAGATACGCAGTATTTT.

V gene TRBV28 combines with J gene TRBJ2-3; 12 bases are a match to TRBD2. With V trimmed by 5 bases and J by 5 bases, 20 bases remained unmatched. The CDR3 spans 20 residues. Germline V CDR1 and CDR2: MDHEN, SYDVKM. In nucleotides, the CDR3 is TGTGCCAGCAGTCAGGGGCTATTTAGACTAGCGGGGGATCGTAGAGATACGCAGTATTTT. As protein: CASSQGLFRLAGDRRDTQYF. The entire variable domain, with the rest obtained from reference TRBV28 and TRBJ2-3, is as follows: DVKVTQSSRYLVKRTGEKVFLECVQDMDHENMFWYRQDPGLGLRLIYFSYDVKMKEKGDIPEGYSVSREKKERFSLILESASTNQTSMYLCASSQGLFRLAGDRRDTQYFGPGTRLTVL.

Details on this clonotype: A read error may explain this, as a much larger clone is one base away. The CDR3 region is CASSSRLAGFRADTQYF. CDR3 DNA sequence: TGTGCCAGCAGCTCACGACTAGCGGGGTTCCGCGCAGATACGCAGTATTTT. This rearrangement joins TRBV9 to TRBJ2-3, with 11 bases lining up with TRBD2. This CDR3 is built from 17 residues. CDR1 and CDR2 (germline): SGDLS, YYNGEE. The J segment lost 4 bases and the V segment lost 4 bases, leaving 11 bases of the junction unmatched.

The chain's CDR3 is CATSDRQGASITEAFF. The CDR3 DNA reads TGTGCCACCAGTGACCGACAGGGGGCATCTATCACTGAAGCTTTCTTT. The chain is built from TRBV24-1 and TRBJ1-1; TRBD1 agrees at 10 bases. After removal of 4 bases from V and 4 bases from J, the junction contained 8 bases not matched to a gene. The CDR3 covers 16 residues. Germline V gene data show CDR1 as KGHDR and CDR2 as SFDVKD.

This clonotype was found many times. The chain is built from TRBV5-1 and TRBJ2-7; no reliable D call. Per the germline V gene, CDR1 is SGHRS and CDR2 is YFSETQ. Trimming shortened V by 7 bases and J by 0 bases, and 11 bases separated the two germline ends. The length of the CDR3 is 13 residues. DNA for the CDR3: TGCGCCAGCCGTAGTGGGAACTCCTACGAGCAGTACTTC. Residues: CASRSGNSYEQYF.

V is TRBV20-1 and J is TRBJ2-5; D call uncertain. V was pared by 3 bases and J by 3 bases, with 20 bases between. There are 16 residues in the CDR3. Germline-derived CDR1 and CDR2 are DFQATT and SNEGSKA (reference sequence). CDR3 nucleotide sequence: TGCAGTGCTAGGTGGCCGCTCCCGTCGGATAAAGAGACCCAGTACTTC. Protein sequence: CSARWPLPSDKETQYF.

Turning to this clonotype: Compared with germline, one end of the junction differs, possibly owing to a read error. This chain links TRBV7-8 with TRBJ2-2, with 9 bases aligning to TRBD1. This CDR3 has 16 amino acids. CDR1 is SGHVS, CDR2 FQNEAQ, per germline. CDR3 in DNA: TGTGCCAGCAGCTTAGACGGGACAGGGTCGGCCGGGGAGCCGTTTTTT. Encoded protein: CASSLDGTGSAGEPFF.

V and J are TRBV6-1 and TRBJ1-2, with TRBD1 matching 8 bases. Germline-derived CDR1 and CDR2 are MNHNS and SASEGT. V lost 8 bases to trimming and J lost 6 bases; unmatched junction nucleotides: 5. The CDR3 contains 12 residues. The CDR3 bases are TGTGCCAGCGACAGGGGTAGTGATGGCTACACCTTC. This gives the protein CASDRGSDGYTF.

The rearrangement joins TRBV20-1 to TRBJ1-5, with a tentative D call TRBD1 (5 bases). Germline V gene sequence: CDR1 DFQATT, CDR2 SNEGSKA (reference sequence). V gave up 3 bases and J gave up 0 bases, with 18 bases separating them. The CDR3 loop spans 17 amino acids. CDR3 in amino acids: CSASLDRDFTSNQPQHF. In nucleotides, the CDR3 is TGCAGTGCTAGCCTAGACCGGGACTTCACTAGCAATCAGCCCCAGCATTTT.

This sequence joins TRBV3-1 and TRBJ1-5; D gene unclear. Per the germline V gene, CDR1 is LGHDT and CDR2 is YNNKEL (reference sequence). This CDR3 contains 16 residues. V gave up 1 base and J gave up 0 bases, with 10 bases separating them. CDR3 bases: TGTGCCAGCAGCCAAGGCCCTCCTCATAGCAATCAGCCCCAGCATTTT. This translates into CASSQGPPHSNQPQHF.

This clonotype was found a few times. The CDR3 sequence: CASSGGGAGSEKLFF. CDR3 DNA sequence: TGCGCCAGCAGCGGCGGGGGGGCAGGTAGTGAAAAACTGTTTTTT. The gene calls are TRBV5-1 and TRBJ1-4; weak D call: TRBD1 (6 bases). The CDR3 is 15 residues long. Trimming took off 4 bases at V and 7 bases at J, with 17 bases between the two ends. Germline V gene data show CDR1 as SGHRS and CDR2 as YFSETQ.

The chain uses TRBV4-1 and TRBJ2-3; D gene ambiguous. The germline CDR1 and CDR2 sequences are MGHRA and YSYEKL. Trimming shortened V by 4 bases and J by 2 bases, and 10 bases separated the two germline ends. This CDR3 is 14 amino acids long. The CDR3 region is CASSLISPTDTQYF. CDR3 nucleotide sequence: TGCGCCAGCAGCCTCATTAGCCCCACAGATACGCAGTATTTT.

A remark on this clonotype: Compared with germline, one end of the junction differs, possibly owing to a read error. CDR3 sequence: CASSSRQGSGEIRKRFF. CDR3 bases: TGTGCCAGCAGCTCGAGACAGGGGTCGGGGGAGATAAGGAAACGGTTTTTT. The J gene is TRBJ1-4, the V gene TRBV28; 8 nucleotides agree with TRBD1. The V gene's germline CDR1 is MDHEN and CDR2 SYDVKM. There are 17 residues in the CDR3.